What follows are 7 T cell receptor beta chains derived from one specimen sequenced in a study of blood T cell repertoires in COVID-19. The protocol was immunoSEQ multiplex PCR, while the TCRdb copy is restricted to in-frame clones and leaves out a portion. The data hold around 250,000 clones, with approximately 89% observed a single time. Sequences were obtained from PBMCs or T cells enriched from blood (not recorded which). The receptors derive from a man aged 35-49 years who had been exposed to COVID-19.

Comment on this clone: The sample holds other DNA sequences that translate to the same CDR3. The chain links TRBV7-3 to TRBJ2-1, with 10 nucleotides matching TRBD2. CDR3 length: 15 residues. Germline V gives CDR1 SGHTA, CDR2 FQGTGA. Germline trimming cut 2 bases from V and 3 bases from J; bases unmatched to any gene: 1. The CDR3 protein is CASSLLAGVYNEQFF. CDR3 nucleotide sequence: TGTGCCAGCAGCTTACTAGCGGGAGTCTACAATGAGCAGTTCTTC. The variable domain in full, with the rest retrieved from reference TRBV7-3 and TRBJ2-1, is GAGVSQTPSNKVTEKGKYVELRCDPISGHTALYWYRQSLGQGPEFLIYFQGTGAADDSGLPNDRFFAVRPEGSVSTLKIQRTERGDSAVYLCASSLLAGVYNEQFFGPGTRLTVL.

This clone was seen only once. The chain joins TRBV6-5 to TRBJ1-5; D not certain. The V and J ends lost 5 bases and 0 bases respectively, with 8 bases between them. The length of the CDR3 is 14 residues. Looked up from germline, CDR1 is MNHEY and CDR2 is SVGAGI. This chain's CDR3 is CASSPESSNQPQHF. DNA of the CDR3: TGTGCCAGCAGTCCGGAGAGTAGCAATCAGCCCCAGCATTTT.

The chain is built from TRBV30 and TRBJ2-7; 9 bases match TRBD1. Germline CDR1 reads GTSNPN; CDR2 reads SVGIG (reference sequence). The trim removed 2 bases at V and 6 bases at J, leaving 8 bases unmatched. This CDR3 contains 14 residues. CDR3 nucleotide sequence: TGTGCCTGGAGTCGCGGACAGGGGCGTCCCGAGCAGTACTTC. Translated, it gives CAWSRGQGRPEQYF.

The chain recombines TRBV7-2 with TRBJ2-7, with a tentative D call TRBD1 (5 bases). This CDR3 contains 16 residues. The germline gives CDR1 SGHTA, CDR2 FQGNSA. V was clipped by 1 base and J by 4 bases, with 17 bases between them. CDR3 loop: CASSLELVDRRYEQYF. DNA of the CDR3: TGTGCCAGCAGCTTAGAATTGGTTGACAGAAGATACGAGCAGTACTTC.

The rearrangement joins TRBV10-2 to TRBJ2-2; D is perhaps TRBD2 (5 bases). The CDR3 contains 14 residues. Germline values: CDR1 WSHSY, CDR2 SAAADI. Trimming pared 5 bases from V and 7 bases from J, leaving 14 bases between. The CDR3 sequence is CASSYRVANGELFF. CDR3 sequence (DNA): TGCGCCAGCAGTTATAGGGTAGCGAACGGGGAGCTGTTTTTT.

The chain links TRBV11-3 to TRBJ2-3, with D hard to call. This CDR3 spans 14 amino acids. Germline-derived CDR1 and CDR2 are SGHNT and YENEEA. Trimming removed 0 bases from V and 4 bases from J, with 8 bases in between. CDR3 region: CASSLDPSADTQYF. CDR3 nucleotides: TGTGCCAGCAGCTTAGACCCTTCGGCAGATACGCAGTATTTT.

The V call is TRBV29-1, the J call TRBJ2-2; D is perhaps TRBD2 (5 bases). The CDR3 loop spans 15 amino acids. The germline gives CDR1 SQVTM, CDR2 ANQGSEA. Trimming took 4 bases from V and 0 from J, leaving 12 bases between them. The CDR3 loop is CSVVSGLTNTGELFF. For the CDR3, the DNA is TGCAGCGTTGTGAGTGGACTTACGAACACCGGGGAGCTGTTTTTT.